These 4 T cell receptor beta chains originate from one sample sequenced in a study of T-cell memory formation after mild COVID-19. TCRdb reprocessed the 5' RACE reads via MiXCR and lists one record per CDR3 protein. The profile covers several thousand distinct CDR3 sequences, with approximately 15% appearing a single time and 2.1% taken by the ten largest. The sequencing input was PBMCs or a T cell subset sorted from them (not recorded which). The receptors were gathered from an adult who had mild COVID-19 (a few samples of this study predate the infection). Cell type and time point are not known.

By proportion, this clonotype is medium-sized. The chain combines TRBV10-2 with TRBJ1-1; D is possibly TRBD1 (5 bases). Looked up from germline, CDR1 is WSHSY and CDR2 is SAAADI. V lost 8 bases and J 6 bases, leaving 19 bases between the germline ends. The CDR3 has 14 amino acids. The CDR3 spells CASRYTRDGAEAFF. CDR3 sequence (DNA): TGCGCCAGCCGTTATACCCGGGACGGCGCTGAAGCTTTCTTT.

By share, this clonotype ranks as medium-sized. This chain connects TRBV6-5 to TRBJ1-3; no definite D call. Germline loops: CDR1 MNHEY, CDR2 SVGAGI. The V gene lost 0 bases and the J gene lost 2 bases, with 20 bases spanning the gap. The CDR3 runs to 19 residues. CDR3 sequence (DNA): TGTGCCAGCAGTTACTCGAATCTGGCCCCGGAGGGTCCTGGAAACACCATATATTTT. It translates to CASSYSNLAPEGPGNTIYF.

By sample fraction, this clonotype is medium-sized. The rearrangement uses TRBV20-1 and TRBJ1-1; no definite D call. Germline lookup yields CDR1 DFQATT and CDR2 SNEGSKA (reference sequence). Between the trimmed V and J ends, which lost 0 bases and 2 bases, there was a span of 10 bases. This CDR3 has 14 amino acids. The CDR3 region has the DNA TGCAGTGCTAGAGAGGGCGGTACCAACACTGAAGCTTTCTTT. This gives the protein CSAREGGTNTEAFF.

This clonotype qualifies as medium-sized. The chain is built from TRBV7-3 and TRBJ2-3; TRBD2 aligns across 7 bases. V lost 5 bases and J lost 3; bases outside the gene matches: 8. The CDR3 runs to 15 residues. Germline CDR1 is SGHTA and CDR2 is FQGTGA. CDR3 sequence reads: CASSPREAGTDTQYF. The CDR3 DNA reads TGTGCCAGCAGCCCCCGGGAAGCGGGGACAGATACGCAGTATTTT.